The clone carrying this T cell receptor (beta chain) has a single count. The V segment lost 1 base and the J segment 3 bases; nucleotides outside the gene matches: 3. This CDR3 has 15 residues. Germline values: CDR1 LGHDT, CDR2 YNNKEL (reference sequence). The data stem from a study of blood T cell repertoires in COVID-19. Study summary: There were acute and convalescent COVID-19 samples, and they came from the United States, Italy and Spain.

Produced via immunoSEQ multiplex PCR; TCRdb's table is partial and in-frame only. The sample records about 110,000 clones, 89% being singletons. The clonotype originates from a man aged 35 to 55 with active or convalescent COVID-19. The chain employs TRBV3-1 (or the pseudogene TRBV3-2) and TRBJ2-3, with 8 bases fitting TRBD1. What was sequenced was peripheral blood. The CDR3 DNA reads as TGTGCCAGCAGCCAAGCTACAGGGGGGACAGATACGCAGTATTTT. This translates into CASSQATGGTDTQYF.